This T cell receptor beta chain is drawn from a study of regulatory T cells in long-lasting Graves disease. The time point here: newly diagnosed GD, antithyroid drugs for less than 3 months. PBMC RNA was the source of the TCR library. Building of the TCR beta libraries involved iRepertoire HTBI primers and Arm-PCR of CDR3 regions. TCRdb re-called the multiplex PCR reads through MiXCR, storing one row per CDR3 protein. The sample has about 540,000 distinct CDR3 sequences; roughly 12% are singletons. This CDR3 spans 17 amino acids. The germline CDR1 and CDR2 sequences are SQVTM and ANQGSEA. The V end was cut by 0 bases, the J end by 4 bases, with 18 bases between. This sample was shared with a second study, whose subject was T cells in Graves' hyperthyroidism and ophthalmopathy.

The sequencing used peripheral blood mononuclear cells (PBMCs), collected at new diagnosis, from a patient treated with antithyroid drugs. The V gene is TRBV29-1, the J gene TRBJ2-2; no firm D call. The TCR was taken from a man aged 30-40 years with Graves disease. The CDR3, as DNA: TGCAGCGTTGAAGACCTCCGCCATCTATCCGGCACCGGGGAGCTGTTTTTT. Protein product: CSVEDLRHLSGTGELFF.